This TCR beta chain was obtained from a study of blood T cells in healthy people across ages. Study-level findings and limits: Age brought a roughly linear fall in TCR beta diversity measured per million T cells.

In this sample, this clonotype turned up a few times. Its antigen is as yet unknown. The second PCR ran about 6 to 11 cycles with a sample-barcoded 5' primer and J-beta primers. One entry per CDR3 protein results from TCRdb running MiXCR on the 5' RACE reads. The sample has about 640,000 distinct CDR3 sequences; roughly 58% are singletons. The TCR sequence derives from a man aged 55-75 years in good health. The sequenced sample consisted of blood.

As DNA, the CDR3 is TGTGCCAGCAGCCCCGCGGGGGCTGTCAATGAGCAGTTCTTC. Residues: CASSPAGAVNEQFF. The rearrangement joins TRBV3-1 to TRBJ2-1; perhaps TRBD2 as D (7 bases). In germline, CDR1 is LGHDT, CDR2 YNNKEL (reference sequence). The CDR3 runs to 14 residues. The V gene lost 4 bases and the J gene lost 6 bases, with 13 bases spanning the gap.